The source of this T cell receptor beta chain is a study of blood T cells in healthy people across ages. It was with a sample-barcoded 5' primer and a J-beta primer mix that a second PCR of roughly 6 to 12 cycles was run. Each CDR3 protein is one row after TCRdb ran MiXCR on the 5' RACE reads. The sample contains approximately 1,000,000 distinct CDR3 sequences, 40% to 55% of which appear only once. General study points: Older individuals had lower TCR beta diversity per million T cells (the decline was roughly linear).

This clonotype was observed a handful of times. Its antigen is currently unknown. The V gene end was trimmed by 5 bases and the J gene end by 2 bases; junction bases not matched to a gene: 7. The CDR3 sequence is 14 residues long. Per the germline V gene, CDR1 is DFQATT and CDR2 is SNEGSKA (reference sequence). V and J are TRBV20-1 and TRBJ2-5, with 8 bases aligning to TRBD2. This receptor was identified in a woman aged 60-70 years in good health. Sequencing was carried out using blood. The CDR3 spells CSAQVAGLQETQYF. CDR3 in DNA: TGCAGTGCTCAGGTAGCGGGACTACAAGAGACCCAGTACTTC.